This T cell receptor (beta chain) came from a study of blood T cell repertoires in COVID-19. Study details: Whether acute or convalescent, the COVID-19 samples came from the United States, Italy and Spain. The analysed material was cDNA or gDNA that came from T cells, B-cell-depleted T cells, or PBMCs.

Original handling: Reference gene primer amplification gave estimated nucleated cell counts. TCRdb's copy holds only in-frame clones and misses some; the assay was immunoSEQ multiplex PCR. That table gives V, J and clone size, and the DNA gave D and trimming. This table holds 300,000 to 400,000 clones, 70% to 90% found once. The CDR3 is 11 amino acids. The V end lost 3 bases, the J end lost 10 bases, and 8 bases lay between the germline ends. CDR1 SGHRS and CDR2 YFSETQ come from the germline V gene. Input material: peripheral blood. V gene TRBV5-1 combines with J gene TRBJ2-1; D is unresolved. The receptor was isolated from a human donor in a cohort sampled during active COVID-19. This CDR3 reads CASSSSLEQFF. CDR3 sequence (DNA): TGCGCCAGCAGCTCAAGCCTCGAGCAGTTCTTC.